The clone carrying this T cell receptor beta chain was observed at least ten times. The target antigen is unknown. A single record per CDR3 protein comes from TCRdb applying MiXCR to the multiplex PCR reads. In the table there are about 140,000 distinct CDR3 sequences, about 33% of which are singletons. Losses at the gene ends were 4 bases for V and 5 bases for J; bases not matched to a gene: 8. The CDR3 is made up of 15 amino acids. Germline values: CDR1 LNHDA, CDR2 SQIVND (reference sequence). This sample was taken from a study of breast tumors, draining lymph nodes, adjacent tissues. Axillary draining lymph nodes of breast cancer patients supplied the node samples. Study results and caveats: The lymph node origin of tumor T cells was framed as consistent with a hypothesis, not demonstrated. Compared with basal-like, luminal-like tumors shared significantly more repertoire with nontumor tissue. Most tumor T cells seemingly derive from lymph node, then expand in tumor. Tumor TCR diversity was below lymph nodes but above nontumor tissue.

This clonotype was obtained from a female donor with breast cancer. Some clones in this sample may be carry-over from other donors' samples. The chain recombines TRBV19 with TRBJ2-5; TRBD1 matches 9 bases. The sample comprised axillary lymph node tissue. The CDR3 spells CASSRNRGPGETQYF. CDR3 in DNA: TGTGCCAGTAGTAGAAACAGGGGGCCTGGGGAGACCCAGTACTTC.